A single sample gave rise to the 17 T cell receptor beta chains below, sequenced in a study of early T cells in non-severe SARS-CoV-2 infection. MiXCR was run by TCRdb on the 5' RACE reads, yielding one entry per CDR3 protein. The table lists about 55,000 distinct CDR3 sequences, approximately 13% of them singletons. Sequencing was done on a sample of whole blood. The receptors derive from an adult who was a healthcare worker with PCR-confirmed SARS-CoV-2 infection or an uninfected control (not recorded which).

The table lists this clonotype with many counts. The CDR3 loop reads CASSLRQRDLGNTIYF. The DNA of the CDR3 is TGTGCCAGCAGTTTACGGCAGAGAGACCTAGGAAACACCATATATTTT. The chain recombines TRBV28 with TRBJ1-3; the D is unclear. From germline, CDR1 is MDHEN and CDR2 SYDVKM. Trimming pared 2 bases from V and 4 bases from J, leaving 15 bases between. This CDR3 has 16 amino acids.

This clonotype occurred many times. This rearrangement joins TRBV28 to TRBJ2-5, with TRBD2 matching over 11 bases. Germline lookup yields CDR1 MDHEN and CDR2 SYDVKM. The CDR3 loop spans 16 amino acids. V lost 6 bases to trimming and J lost 2 bases; unmatched junction nucleotides: 8. CDR3 bases: TGTGCCAGCAGCTACCCGGGACTAGCGGTTCAAGAGACCCAGTACTTC. Its protein is CASSYPGLAVQETQYF.

This clonotype was recorded many times. V gene TRBV2 combines with J gene TRBJ2-3; no clear D. The CDR3 totals 12 residues. CDR1 and CDR2 (germline): SNHLY, FYNNEI. Trimming left V 1 base short and J 6 bases short, with 5 bases between. The CDR3 sequence: CASSEVADTQYF. In nucleotides, the CDR3 is TGTGCCAGCAGTGAAGTGGCTGATACGCAGTATTTT.

The table lists this clonotype with many counts. This rearrangement joins TRBV7-2 to TRBJ2-3; D is ambiguous. The CDR3 sequence is 12 residues long. Deletions cut 5 bases from V and 2 bases from J, with 5 bases between. Per germline, CDR1 SGHTA and CDR2 FQGNSA. Here the CDR3 reads CASSPDTDTQYF. The CDR3 DNA follows: TGTGCCAGCAGCCCTGACACAGATACGCAGTATTTT. The full variable domain, its missing parts supplied by reference TRBV7-2 and TRBJ2-3, is GAGVSQSPSNKVTEKGKDVELRCDPISGHTALYWYRQSLGQGLEFLIYFQGNSAPDKSGLPSDRFSAERTGGSVSTLTIQRTQQEDSAVYLCASSPDTDTQYFGPGTRLTVL.

This clonotype was seen more than once but under ten times. V usage is TRBV7-8 and J usage is TRBJ1-3, with D perhaps TRBD1 (5 bases). The germline gives CDR1 SGHVS, CDR2 FQNEAQ. Trimming shortened V by 3 bases and J by 0 bases, and 12 bases separated the two germline ends. The CDR3 sequence is 16 residues long. The CDR3, as DNA: TGTGCCAGCAGCTTGTCCTGGGGGGTCTCTGGAAACACCATATATTTT. It yields the protein CASSLSWGVSGNTIYF.

This clonotype was seen only a few times. This chain's CDR3 is CASSESRSKGADEQFF. The CDR3 DNA sequence: TGCGCCAGCAGTGAGTCGAGGTCTAAGGGAGCGGATGAGCAGTTCTTC. The V call is TRBV10-1, the J call TRBJ2-1, with D possibly TRBD2 on 5 matching bases. Germline CDR1 is WNHNN and CDR2 is SYGVQD (reference sequence). The V end lost 0 bases, the J end lost 8 bases, and 17 bases lay between the germline ends. CDR3 size: 16 residues.

The sample holds many counts of this clonotype. The chain couples TRBV6-1 to TRBJ2-1; TRBD2 matches 9 bases. Losses at the gene ends were 6 bases for V and 2 bases for J; bases not matched to a gene: 8. There are 16 residues in the CDR3. CDR1 MNHNS and CDR2 SASEGT come from the germline V gene. Here the CDR3 DNA reads TGTGCCAGCAGGGAAACCCTAGCGGGAACCTACAATGAGCAGTTCTTC. Translated, it gives CASRETLAGTYNEQFF.

This clonotype showed up many times. The chain couples TRBV20-1 to TRBJ1-6, with D uncertain. Germline lookup yields CDR1 DFQATT and CDR2 SNEGSKA (reference sequence). CDR3 length equals 15 residues. Between the trimmed V and J ends, which lost 2 bases and 7 bases, there was a span of 15 bases. CDR3 sequence: CSARPRQGRNSPLHF. In DNA form, the CDR3 reads TGCAGTGCTAGACCCCGACAAGGCCGGAATTCACCCCTCCACTTT.

This clonotype was counted a few times. The gene calls are TRBV28 and TRBJ2-7; D call uncertain. The CDR3 length is 14 residues. Trimming took 4 bases from V and 2 from J, leaving 12 bases between them. Germline V gene data show CDR1 as MDHEN and CDR2 as SYDVKM. CDR3 sequence (DNA): TGTGCCAGCAGTTCCCTACCCGGACCCTACGAGCAGTACTTC. Residues: CASSSLPGPYEQYF. Full variable domain (rest looked up from reference TRBV28 and TRBJ2-7): DVKVTQSSRYLVKRTGEKVFLECVQDMDHENMFWYRQDPGLGLRLIYFSYDVKMKEKGDIPEGYSVSREKKERFSLILESASTNQTSMYLCASSSLPGPYEQYFGPGTRLTVT.

V gene TRBV15 combines with J gene TRBJ2-1, with TRBD2 as a possible D gene (6 bases). CDR3 size: 15 residues. Trimming shortened V by 1 base and J by 2 bases, and 9 bases separated the two germline ends. Looked up from germline, CDR1 is LNHNV and CDR2 is YYDKDF (reference sequence). The CDR3 loop is CATSRGTNPYNEQFF. CDR3 nucleotides: TGTGCCACCAGCAGAGGGACTAACCCCTACAATGAGCAGTTCTTC.

The chain recombines TRBV6-5 with TRBJ2-2, with TRBD2 matching over 11 bases. This CDR3 contains 15 residues. CDR1 and CDR2 (germline): MNHEY, SVGAGI. V dropped 4 bases and J dropped 7; count of bases not matched to a gene: 5. The CDR3 sequence: CASSLAGGYGGELFF. CDR3 bases: TGTGCCAGCAGTTTAGCGGGAGGGTATGGCGGGGAGCTGTTTTTT.

V usage is TRBV7-3 and J usage is TRBJ2-7; tentatively, D is TRBD2 (6 bases). Germline V CDR1 and CDR2: SGHTA, FQGTGA. The CDR3 has 14 amino acids. V lost 5 bases to trimming and J lost 2 bases, with 13 bases between them. CDR3 residues: CASSPTGLPYEQYF. The DNA for the CDR3 is TGTGCCAGCAGCCCGACGGGACTCCCCTACGAGCAGTACTTC.

A few counts support this clonotype. V and J are TRBV9 and TRBJ2-2; D gene unclear. The CDR3 spans 15 residues. The V end lost 2 bases, the J end lost 6 bases, and 14 bases lay between the germline ends. Germline CDR1 and CDR2: SGDLS and YYNGEE. CDR3 DNA sequence: TGTGCCAGCAGCGTCCCCGATGGGTTACCCGGGGAGCTGTTTTTT. Translation: CASSVPDGLPGELFF. Filled out from reference TRBV9 and TRBJ2-2, the complete variable domain reads DSGVTQTPKHLITATGQRVTLRCSPRSGDLSVYWYQQSLDQGLQFLIQYYNGEERAKGNILERFSAQQFPDLHSELNLSSLELGDSALYFCASSVPDGLPGELFFGEGSRLTVL.

This rearrangement joins TRBV24-1 to TRBJ2-1; 10 bases map to TRBD2. V was pared by 5 bases and J by 9 bases, with 9 bases of the junction left unmatched. This CDR3 has 15 residues. Germline V lookup: CDR1 KGHDR, CDR2 SFDVKD. This CDR3 is CATSAPGLAFTEQFF. The CDR3 DNA reads as TGTGCCACCAGTGCTCCGGGACTAGCGTTTACTGAGCAGTTCTTC.

This clonotype has a count of ten or more. The genes are TRBV11-3 and TRBJ2-6; D gene ambiguous. The V gene lost 1 base and the J gene lost 0 bases, with 16 bases spanning the gap. This CDR3 region has 19 residues. Germline CDR1 reads SGHNT; CDR2 reads YENEEA. CDR3 region: CASSLGGRWLGSGANVLTF. CDR3 bases: TGTGCCAGCAGCTTAGGAGGCAGGTGGTTAGGCTCTGGGGCCAACGTCCTGACTTTC.

This clonotype was found many times. The chain links TRBV6-1 to TRBJ2-1; 13 bases line up with TRBD2. Looked up from germline, CDR1 is MNHNS and CDR2 is SASEGT. The CDR3 contains 15 residues. Unmatched junction bases numbered 4, after V lost 4 bases and J lost 7 bases. The CDR3 DNA reads as TGTGCCAGCAGTGTGGGACTAGCGGGAAATAATGAGCAGTTCTTC. Its translation: CASSVGLAGNNEQFF.

This clonotype was counted a few times. V usage is TRBV29-1 and J usage is TRBJ2-1; TRBD2 agrees at 7 bases. Germline CDR1 and CDR2: SQVTM and ANQGSEA. This CDR3 is 13 amino acids long. Unmatched junction bases numbered 8, after V lost 3 bases and J lost 9 bases. CDR3 DNA: TGCAGCGTTGACCTTCCAGCGGGGTCTGAGCAGTTCTTC. The encoded protein is CSVDLPAGSEQFF.